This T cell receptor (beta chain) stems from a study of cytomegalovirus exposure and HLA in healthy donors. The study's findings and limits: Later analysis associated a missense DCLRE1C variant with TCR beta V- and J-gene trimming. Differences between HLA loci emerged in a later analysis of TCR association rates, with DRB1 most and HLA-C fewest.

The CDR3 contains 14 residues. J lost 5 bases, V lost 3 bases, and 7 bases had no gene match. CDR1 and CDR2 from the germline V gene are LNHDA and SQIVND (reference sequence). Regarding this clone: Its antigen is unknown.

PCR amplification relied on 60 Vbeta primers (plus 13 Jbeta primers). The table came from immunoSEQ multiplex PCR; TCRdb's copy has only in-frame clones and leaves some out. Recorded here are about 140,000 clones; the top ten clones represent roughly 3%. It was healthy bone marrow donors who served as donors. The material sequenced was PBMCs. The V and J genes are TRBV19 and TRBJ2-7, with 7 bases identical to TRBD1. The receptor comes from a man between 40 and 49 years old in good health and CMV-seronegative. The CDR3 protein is CASSMDRTRNEQYF. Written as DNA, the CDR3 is TGTGCCAGTAGTATGGACAGGACGAGGAACGAGCAGTACTTC.